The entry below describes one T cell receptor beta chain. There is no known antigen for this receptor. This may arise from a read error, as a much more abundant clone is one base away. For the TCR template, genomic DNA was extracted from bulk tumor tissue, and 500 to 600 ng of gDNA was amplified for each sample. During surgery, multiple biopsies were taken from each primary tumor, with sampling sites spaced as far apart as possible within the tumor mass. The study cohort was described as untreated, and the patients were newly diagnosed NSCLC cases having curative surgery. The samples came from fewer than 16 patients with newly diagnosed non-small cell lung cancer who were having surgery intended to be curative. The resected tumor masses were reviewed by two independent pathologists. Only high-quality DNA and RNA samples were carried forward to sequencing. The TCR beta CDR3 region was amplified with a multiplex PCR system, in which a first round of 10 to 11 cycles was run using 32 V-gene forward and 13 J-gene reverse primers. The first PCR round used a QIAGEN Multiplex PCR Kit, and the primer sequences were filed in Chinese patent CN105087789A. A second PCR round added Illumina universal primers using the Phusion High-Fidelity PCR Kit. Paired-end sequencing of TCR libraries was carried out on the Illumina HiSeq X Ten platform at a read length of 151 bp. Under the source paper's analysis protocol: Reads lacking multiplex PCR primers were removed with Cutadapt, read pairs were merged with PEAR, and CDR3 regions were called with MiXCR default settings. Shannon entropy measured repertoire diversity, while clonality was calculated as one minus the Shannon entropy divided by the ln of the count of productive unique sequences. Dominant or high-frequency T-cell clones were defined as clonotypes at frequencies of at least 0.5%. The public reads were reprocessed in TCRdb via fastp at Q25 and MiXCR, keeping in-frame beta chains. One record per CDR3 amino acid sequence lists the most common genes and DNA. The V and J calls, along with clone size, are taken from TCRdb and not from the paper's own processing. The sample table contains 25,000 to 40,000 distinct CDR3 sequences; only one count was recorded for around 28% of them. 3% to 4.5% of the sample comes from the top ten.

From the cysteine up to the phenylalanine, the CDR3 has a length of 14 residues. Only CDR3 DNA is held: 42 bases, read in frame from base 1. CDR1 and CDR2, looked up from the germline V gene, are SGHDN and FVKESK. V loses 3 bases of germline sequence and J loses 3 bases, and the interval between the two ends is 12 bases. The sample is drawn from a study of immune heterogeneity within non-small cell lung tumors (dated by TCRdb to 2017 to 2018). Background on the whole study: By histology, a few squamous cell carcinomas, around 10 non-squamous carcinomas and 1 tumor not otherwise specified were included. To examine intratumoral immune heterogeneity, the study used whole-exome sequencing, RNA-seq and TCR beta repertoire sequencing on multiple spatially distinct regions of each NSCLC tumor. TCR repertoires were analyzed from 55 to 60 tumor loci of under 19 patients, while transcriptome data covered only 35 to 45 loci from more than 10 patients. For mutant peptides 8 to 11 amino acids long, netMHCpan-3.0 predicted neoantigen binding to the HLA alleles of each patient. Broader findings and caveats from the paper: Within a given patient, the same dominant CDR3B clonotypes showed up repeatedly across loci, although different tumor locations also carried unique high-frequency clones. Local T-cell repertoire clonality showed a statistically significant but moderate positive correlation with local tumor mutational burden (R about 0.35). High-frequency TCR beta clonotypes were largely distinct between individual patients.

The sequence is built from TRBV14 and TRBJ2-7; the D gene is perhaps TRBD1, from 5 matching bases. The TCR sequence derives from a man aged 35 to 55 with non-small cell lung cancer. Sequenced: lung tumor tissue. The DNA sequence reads TGTGCCAGCAGCCATATGACAGTGTACTACGAGCAGTACTTC. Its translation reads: CASSHMTVYYEQYF.